These 10 T cell receptor beta chains originate from one sample sequenced in a study of memory CD4+ T cells and cytomegalovirus serostatus. TCRdb keeps only in-frame clones here, not all; method: immunoSEQ multiplex PCR. The sample consists of 50,000 to 70,000 clones, under 80% of them appearing once. The sort gate was single viable CD3+CD4+CD8-CD45RO+ cells for memory CD4+ T cells. Sequencing input: memory CD4+ T cells from blood. These TCRs come from an adult in good health and CMV-seronegative.

This chain connects TRBV19 to TRBJ2-7; 10 bases map to TRBD2. With V trimmed by 1 base and J by 1 base, 4 bases remained unmatched. The CDR3 is 16 residues long. CDR1 and CDR2 from the germline V gene are LNHDA and SQIVND (reference sequence). The CDR3 here is CASSIGGLADSYEQYF. The CDR3, as DNA: TGTGCCAGTAGTATAGGAGGACTAGCGGATTCCTACGAGCAGTACTTC.

The CDR3 nucleotides are TGTGCCAGCAGCTCACTCGCAGGGGGCTTAAGCTCCTACAATGAGCAGTTCTTC. This codes for CASSSLAGGLSSYNEQFF. This chain joins TRBV11-2 and TRBJ2-1; TRBD1 matches at 8 bases. The CDR3 loop spans 18 amino acids. V trimming: 4 bases; J trimming: 0 bases; junction bases outside the gene matches: 11. The V gene's germline CDR1 is SGHAT and CDR2 FQNNGV.

The CDR3 reads CASRPVSGGLNNEQFF. CDR3 DNA: TGTGCCAGCCGACCCGTAAGCGGGGGGTTAAACAATGAGCAGTTCTTC. The chain is built from TRBV2 and TRBJ2-1, with TRBD2 identical over 9 bases. The CDR3 runs to 16 residues. Germline CDR1 reads SNHLY; CDR2 reads FYNNEI. Losses at the gene ends were 8 bases for V and 5 bases for J; bases not matched to a gene: 13.

The chain joins TRBV10-1 to TRBJ2-5; 8 bases line up with TRBD1. CDR3 length: 14 residues. Looked up from germline, CDR1 is WNHNN and CDR2 is SYGVQD (reference sequence). V lost 5 bases and J lost 5; bases outside the gene matches: 7. The CDR3: CASSTGTGGETQYF. Written as DNA, the CDR3 is TGCGCCAGCAGTACCGGGACAGGCGGGGAGACCCAGTACTTC.

The chain employs TRBV30 and TRBJ1-2, with TRBD1 as a possible D gene (6 bases). V was shortened by 3 bases and J by 8 bases, with 10 bases between the two germline ends. This CDR3 contains 11 residues. The germline V gene has CDR1 GTSNPN and CDR2 SVGIG (reference sequence). The CDR3 is CAWRQGGGYTF. CDR3 nucleotide sequence: TGTGCCTGGAGACAGGGTGGAGGCTACACCTTC.

The V gene is TRBV10-1, the J gene TRBJ2-1, with D maybe TRBD2 (5 bases). Germline loops: CDR1 WNHNN, CDR2 SYGVQD (reference sequence). Trimming removed 6 bases at V and 10 bases at J, with 7 bases between. The CDR3 totals 10 residues. The chain's CDR3 is CASSRREQFF. In DNA form, the CDR3 reads TGCGCCAGCAGCCGGAGGGAGCAGTTCTTC.

Concerning this clone: At one end, the junction sequence differs from germline, possibly due to a read error. The CDR3 here is CASSLVGGNRGDF. As DNA, the CDR3 is TGTGCCAGCAGTTTAGTGGGCGGGAACAGGGGGGACTTC. V gene TRBV28 combines with J gene TRBJ2-7; 8 nucleotides align to TRBD1. This CDR3 is built from 13 residues. Per germline, CDR1 MDHEN and CDR2 SYDVKM.

The chain has TRBV4-1 and TRBJ1-1, with D tentatively TRBD1 (6 bases). Per germline, CDR1 MGHRA and CDR2 YSYEKL. Trimming cost V 4 bases and J 1 base, with 10 bases left between them. The CDR3 totals 14 residues. CDR3 nucleotide sequence: TGCGCCAGCAGCCCGACAGGAAGGAACACTGAAGCTTTCTTT. Amino acids: CASSPTGRNTEAFF.

The rearrangement joins TRBV5-1 to TRBJ1-3; D gene uncertain. The length of the CDR3 is 15 residues. The germline V gene has CDR1 SGHRS and CDR2 YFSETQ. V was cut by 0 bases and J by 0 bases, with 7 bases left in between. CDR3 in DNA: TGCGCCAGCAGCTTGGATATCAGCTCTGGAAACACCATATATTTT. Its translation is CASSLDISSGNTIYF.

The chain is built from TRBV10-3 and TRBJ1-5, with a tentative D call TRBD1 (5 bases). Germline assignment: CDR1 ENHRY and CDR2 SYGVKD. The CDR3 loop spans 13 amino acids. Trimming left V 7 bases short and J 4 bases short, with 11 bases between. CDR3 sequence (DNA): TGTGCCATCAACCAAGACAGAAATCAGCCCCAGCATTTT. Amino acids: CAINQDRNQPQHF.